The T cell receptor beta chain under discussion was sequenced for a study of response to subunit inactivated influenza vaccine. Study-wide points: The authors put forward the suggestion that each seasonal influenza vaccination may bring in only a limited number of new T cells.

TCRdb reprocessed the RT-PCR reads with MiXCR, giving one entry per CDR3 protein. The sample lists more than 600,000 distinct CDR3 sequences; roughly 18% were seen once. Turning to this clonotype: What it recognizes is unknown.

Trimming stripped 6 bases from V and 1 base from J, with 3 bases between. CDR3 size: 11 residues. The V gene's germline CDR1 is LNHNV and CDR2 YYDKDF (reference sequence). The chain couples TRBV15 to TRBJ2-5; D is ambiguous. The source of this sequence is a middle-aged man who received an inactivated influenza vaccine. The sample was PBMCs from blood, taken 4 to 6 days after vaccination. CDR3 sequence (DNA): TGTGCCACCAGTATCCAAGAGACCCAGTACTTC. Amino acids: CATSIQETQYF.